Listed here are 13 T cell receptor beta chains from one sample, sequenced in a study of blood T cell repertoires in COVID-19. Sequencing used immunoSEQ multiplex PCR; TCRdb keeps in-frame clones, though not all of them. This sample has about 270,000 clones, with approximately 86% found just once. The sequenced sample consisted of peripheral blood. Every receptor here comes from a man aged 35 to 55 with active or convalescent COVID-19.

In DNA form, the CDR3 reads TGTGCCAGCAGAAAGCGGACAGGGGGCACTTCCTACAATGAGCAGTTCTTC. Its protein product is CASRKRTGGTSYNEQFF. The rearrangement links TRBV3-1 (or the pseudogene TRBV3-2) to TRBJ2-1; TRBD1 aligns across 11 bases. The CDR3 runs to 17 residues. The trim removed 6 bases at V and 1 base at J, leaving 8 bases unmatched. Germline V gene data show CDR1 as LGHDT and CDR2 as YNNKEL (reference sequence).

V and J are TRBV11-2 and TRBJ1-2; D remains unclear. Looked up from germline, CDR1 is SGHAT and CDR2 is FQNNGV. CDR3 length equals 12 residues. The V end was cut by 3 bases, the J end by 8 bases, with 10 bases between. CDR3 sequence: CASSFLRPGYTF. CDR3 in DNA: TGTGCCAGCAGCTTTCTCAGGCCAGGCTACACCTTC.

V usage is TRBV13 and J usage is TRBJ2-1, with 13 positions matching TRBD2. CDR3 size: 16 residues. V shed 4 bases and J 4 bases; nucleotides not matched to a gene: 4. Looked up from germline, CDR1 is PRHDT and CDR2 is FYEKMQ (reference sequence). The CDR3 is CASSSGLAGSYNEQFF. The CDR3, as DNA: TGTGCCAGCAGCTCGGGACTAGCGGGATCATACAATGAGCAGTTCTTC.

This clone was counted a single time. The V call is TRBV6-5, the J call TRBJ1-4, with TRBD1 matching over 9 bases. The germline V gene has CDR1 MNHEY and CDR2 SVGAGI. The junction had 8 bases not matched to a gene; V was cut back by 5 bases and J by 7 bases. The CDR3 has 15 residues. The CDR3 protein is CASSKPGTGLEKLFF. The CDR3 DNA is TGTGCCAGCAGTAAACCCGGGACAGGGCTTGAAAAACTGTTTTTT.

The rearrangement links TRBV11-2 to TRBJ2-5; 10 bases fit TRBD2. Trimming removed 5 bases from V and 4 bases from J; junction bases left unmatched: 7. The CDR3 is 15 residues long. The germline V gene encodes CDR1 SGHAT and CDR2 FQNNGV. CDR3 in DNA: TGTGCCAGCAGCCACCCGGGACTAGCGAGAGAGACCCAGTACTTC. Protein: CASSHPGLARETQYF.

The chain recombines TRBV5-6 with TRBJ1-5, with D perhaps TRBD1 (6 bases). V shed 0 bases and J shed 7 bases, with 14 bases lying between them. Germline loops: CDR1 SGHDT, CDR2 YYEEEE. This CDR3 region has 15 residues. CDR3 residues: CASSLAGGTGQPQHF. The CDR3 nucleotides are TGTGCCAGCAGCTTGGCTGGGGGTACAGGGCAGCCCCAGCATTTT. Supplemented by reference TRBV5-6 and TRBJ1-5, the full variable domain reads DAGVTQSPTHLIKTRGQQVTLRCSPKSGHDTVSWYQQALGQGPQFIFQYYEEEERQRGNFPDRFSGHQFPNYSSELNVNALLLGDSALYLCASSLAGGTGQPQHFGDGTRLSIL.

The chain carries TRBV10-1 and TRBJ2-7; TRBD2 matches 10 bases. The CDR3 extends over 14 amino acids. Looked up from germline, CDR1 is WNHNN and CDR2 is SYGVQD (reference sequence). V shed 5 bases, J shed 2 bases, and the junction held 3 bases outside the gene matches. The chain's CDR3 is CASSPSGRAYEQYF. CDR3 bases: TGCGCCAGCAGTCCGAGCGGGAGGGCCTACGAGCAGTACTTC.

With regard to this clone: Other DNA sequences in this specimen translate into the identical CDR3. V gene TRBV29-1 combines with J gene TRBJ2-3; 10 bases line up with TRBD2. Germline assignment: CDR1 SQVTM and CDR2 ANQGSEA. V trimming: 4 bases; J trimming: 5 bases; junction bases outside the gene matches: 6. The CDR3 covers 14 residues. Here the CDR3 reads CSVVGLAGEDTQYF. Here the CDR3 DNA reads TGCAGCGTTGTAGGGCTAGCGGGAGAAGATACGCAGTATTTT.

The genes are TRBV6-5 and TRBJ1-3; D perhaps matches TRBD1 (6 bases). Trimming took 4 bases from V and 2 from J, leaving 9 bases between them. This CDR3 region has 14 residues. Germline lookup yields CDR1 MNHEY and CDR2 SVGAGI. The CDR3 coding sequence is TGTGCCAGCAGTTTACAGGGAGCTGGAAACACCATATATTTT. Its translation: CASSLQGAGNTIYF.

The V gene is TRBV3-1 (or the pseudogene TRBV3-2), the J gene TRBJ1-2; D is unclear. Trimming shortened V by 2 bases and J by 5 bases, and 6 bases separated the two germline ends. Germline loops: CDR1 LGHDT, CDR2 YNNKEL (reference sequence). The CDR3 extends over 12 amino acids. CDR3 DNA: TGTGCCAGCAGCCAAAGAGGATATGGCTACACCTTC. This encodes CASSQRGYGYTF.

The chain has TRBV3-1 (or the pseudogene TRBV3-2) and TRBJ2-6; weak D call: TRBD2 (5 bases). The CDR3 spans 15 residues. V dropped 6 bases and J dropped 1 base, with 10 bases sitting between them. Germline CDR1 and CDR2: LGHDT and YNNKEL (reference sequence). As DNA, the CDR3 is TGTGCCAGCAGTCCAGCGGAATCTGGGGCCAACGTCCTGACTTTC. Translated: CASSPAESGANVLTF.

The V gene is TRBV29-1, the J gene TRBJ1-4; TRBD1 agrees at 8 bases. The CDR3 has 14 amino acids. The V segment lost 6 bases and the J segment 2 bases; nucleotides outside the gene matches: 5. Looked up from germline, CDR1 is SQVTM and CDR2 is ANQGSEA. In nucleotides, the CDR3 is TGCAGCGTCTTGACAGGGGCCACTAATGAAAAACTGTTTTTT. This codes for CSVLTGATNEKLFF.

This chain joins TRBV7-9 and TRBJ1-2; D is unclear. Germline values: CDR1 SEHNR, CDR2 FQNEAQ (reference sequence). This CDR3 is 13 amino acids long. V was shortened by 5 bases and J by 8 bases, with 15 bases between the two germline ends. This CDR3 reads CASSPEGPRGYTF. The CDR3 nucleotides read TGTGCCAGCAGCCCGGAGGGCCCGAGGGGCTACACCTTC.